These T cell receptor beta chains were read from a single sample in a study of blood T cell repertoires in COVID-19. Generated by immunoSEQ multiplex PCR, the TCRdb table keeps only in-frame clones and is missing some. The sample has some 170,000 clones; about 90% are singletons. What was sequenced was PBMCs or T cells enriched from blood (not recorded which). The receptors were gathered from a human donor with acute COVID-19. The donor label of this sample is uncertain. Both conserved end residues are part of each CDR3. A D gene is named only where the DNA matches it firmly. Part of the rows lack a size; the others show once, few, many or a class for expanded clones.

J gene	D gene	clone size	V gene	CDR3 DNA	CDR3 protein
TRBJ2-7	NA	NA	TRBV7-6	TGTGCCAGCAGCTTAGGCGTGGGCGGGCCAACCTACGAGCAGTACTTC	CASSLGVGGPTYEQYF
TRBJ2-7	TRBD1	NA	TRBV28	TGTGCCAGCGCAAAGGGGGCGGCCTACGAGCAGTACTTC	CASAKGAAYEQYF
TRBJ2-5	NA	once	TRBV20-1	TGCAGTGCTAGCTCCGGAGAGACCCAGTACTTC	CSASSGETQYF
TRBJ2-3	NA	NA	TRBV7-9	TGTGCCAGCAGCCCCGGGGGCACAGATACGCAGTATTTT	CASSPGGTDTQYF
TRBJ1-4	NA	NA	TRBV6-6	TGTGCCAGCAGTTACCTATTTGAAAAACTGTTTTTT	CASSYLFEKLFF
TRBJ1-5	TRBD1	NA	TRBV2	TGTGCCAGCAGGCCACAGGGGGCGAATAGCAATCAGCCCCAGCATTTT	CASRPQGANSNQPQHF
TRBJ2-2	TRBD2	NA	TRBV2	TGTGCCAGCAGTAGGACTAGCGGGAGATACACCGGGGAGCTGTTTTTT	CASSRTSGRYTGELFF
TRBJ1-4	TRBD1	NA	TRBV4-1	TGCGCCAGCAGCCGAACCCCTTTGGACAGGGGTCGGGAAAAACTGTTTTTT	CASSRTPLDRGREKLFF
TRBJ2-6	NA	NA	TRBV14	TGTGCCAGCAGCCCTAACGTCGGGGTGCCCTCTGGGGCCAACGTCCTGACTTTC	CASSPNVGVPSGANVLTF
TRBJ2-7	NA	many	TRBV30	TGTGCCGGAGGGCAGGGGGTATACTACGAGCAGTACTTC	CAGGQGVYYEQYF
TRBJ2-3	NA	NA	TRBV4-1	TGCGCCAGCAGCCCCACCCGGACAGCAGCAGATACGCAGTATTTT	CASSPTRTAADTQYF
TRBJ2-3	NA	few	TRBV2	TGTGCCCCGCGGGGATCTAGCACAGATACGCAGTATTTT	CAPRGSSTDTQYF
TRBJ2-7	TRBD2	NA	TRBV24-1	TGTGCCACCAGTGAGGGGCGGGGGGAGTCCTACGAGCAGTACTTC	CATSEGRGESYEQYF
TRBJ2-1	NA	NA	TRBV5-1	TGCGCCAGCAGCTTGGCCACTCGCACTAGCTCCTACAATGAGCAGTTCTTC	CASSLATRTSSYNEQFF
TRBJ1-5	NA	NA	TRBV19	TGTGCCAGTAGTCCACAGGGAAGCAATCAGCCCCAGCATTTT	CASSPQGSNQPQHF
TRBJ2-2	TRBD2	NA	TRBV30	TGTGCCTGGAGTGAGGTTAGCGGGGGCCGAAACACCGGGGAGCTGTTTTTT	CAWSEVSGGRNTGELFF
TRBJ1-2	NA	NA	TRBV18	TGTGCCAGCTCACCTCCTGGCAGCGTGGTCTATGGCTACACCTTC	CASSPPGSVVYGYTF
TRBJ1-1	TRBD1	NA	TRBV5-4	TGTGCCAGCAGCCCCACAGGGGCCACTGAAGCTTTCTTT	CASSPTGATEAFF
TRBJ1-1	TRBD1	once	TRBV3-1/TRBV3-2	TGTGCCAGCAGCCAAATTAGGACAGGCGTCGCTGAAGCTTTCTTT	CASSQIRTGVAEAFF
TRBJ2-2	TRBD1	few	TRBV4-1	TGCGCCAGCAGCCAGGGTCAGACAGGGCTCACCGGGGAGCTGTTTTTT	CASSQGQTGLTGELFF
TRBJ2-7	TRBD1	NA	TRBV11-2	TGTGCCAGCAGCTCGGTAAGGGGCAGGGGGCCCTACGAGCAGTACTTC	CASSSVRGRGPYEQYF
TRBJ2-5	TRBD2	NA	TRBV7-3	TGTGCCAGCAGTGAAGTGCGGGGGGAGACCCAGTACTTC	CASSEVRGETQYF
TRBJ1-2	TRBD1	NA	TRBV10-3	TGTGCCATCAGTGGCGAGGGTACAGGGGACTATGGCTACACCTTC	CAISGEGTGDYGYTF
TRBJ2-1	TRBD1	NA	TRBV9	TGTGCCAGCAGCGGATCAGGGGGAAGGAATGAGCAGTTCTTC	CASSGSGGRNEQFF
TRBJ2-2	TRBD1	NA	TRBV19	TGTGCCACCAGGACAGGGACGAACACCGGGGAGCTGTTTTTT	CATRTGTNTGELFF
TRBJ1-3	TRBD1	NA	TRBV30	TGTGCCTGGGGGACAGACGGAAACACCATATATTTT	CAWGTDGNTIYF
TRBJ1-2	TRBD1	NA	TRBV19	TGTGCCAGTAGCCCCGGGACAGGGTATGGCTACACCTTC	CASSPGTGYGYTF
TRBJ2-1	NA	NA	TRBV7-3	TGTGCCAGCAGTCCCCTAGGTCTAACCTACAATGAGCAGTTCTTC	CASSPLGLTYNEQFF
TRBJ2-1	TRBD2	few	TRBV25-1	TGTGCCAGCAGTTCCCTAGCGGGGCTATACAATGAGCAGTTCTTC	CASSSLAGLYNEQFF
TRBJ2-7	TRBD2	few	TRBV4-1	TGCGCCAGCGGGGACTACAGGTCCCCGACCTACGAGCAGTACTTC	CASGDYRSPTYEQYF
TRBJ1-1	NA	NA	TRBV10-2	TGCGCCAGCAGGCGGACACCGAACACTGAAGCTTTCTTT	CASRRTPNTEAFF
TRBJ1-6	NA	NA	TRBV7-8	TGTGCCAGCAGCTTAGATTGGGGGCTCGGGAGGAATTCACCCCTCCACTTT	CASSLDWGLGRNSPLHF
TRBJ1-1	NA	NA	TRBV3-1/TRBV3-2	TGTGCCAGCAGCCAATTAGGAGAGGAAGCTTTCTTT	CASSQLGEEAFF
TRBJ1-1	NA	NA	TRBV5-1	TGCGCCAGCAGCTTACAGATGAACACTGAAGCTTTCTTT	CASSLQMNTEAFF
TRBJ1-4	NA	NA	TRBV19	TGTGCCAGTATGCGGGAGTCCCTGTCGGGGGCCGCTGGAGGAAAACTGTTTTTT	CASMRESLSGAAGGKLFF
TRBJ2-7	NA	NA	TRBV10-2	TGCGCCAGCAGTGATGAGGGCTACGAGCAGTACTTC	CASSDEGYEQYF
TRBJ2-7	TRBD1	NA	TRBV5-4	TGTGCCAGCAGCCGGACAGGGAGGAACGAGCAGTACTTC	CASSRTGRNEQYF
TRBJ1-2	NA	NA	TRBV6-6	TGTGCCAGCAGTTACAGTGGGGGACTGGCTAACTATGGCTACACCTTC	CASSYSGGLANYGYTF
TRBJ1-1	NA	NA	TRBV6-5	TGTGCCAGCGAGCAGGGTGGGAACACTGAAGCTTTCTTT	CASEQGGNTEAFF
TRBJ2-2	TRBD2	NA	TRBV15	TGTGCCACCAGCAGCGTTATAGGACTAGCGGGGTACACCGGGGAGCTGTTTTTT	CATSSVIGLAGYTGELFF
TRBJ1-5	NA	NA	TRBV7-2	TGTGCCAGCAGCTTAGCGTCCCCGGCTGGGGCCCCCGGTCAGCCCCAGCATTTT	CASSLASPAGAPGQPQHF
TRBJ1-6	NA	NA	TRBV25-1	TGTGCCAGCAGTGACAGGTTAAATTCACCCCTCCACTTT	CASSDRLNSPLHF
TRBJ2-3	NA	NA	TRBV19	TGTGCCAGTAGTACTTCGGGGGCAGATACGCAGTATTTT	CASSTSGADTQYF
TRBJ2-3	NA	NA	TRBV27	TGTGCCAGCAGTCCTCAGGGGAGCACAGATACGCAGTATTTT	CASSPQGSTDTQYF
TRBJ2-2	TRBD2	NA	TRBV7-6	TGTGCCAGCAGCCCCCTTTGGGGGGGAACCGGGGAGCTGTTTTTT	CASSPLWGGTGELFF
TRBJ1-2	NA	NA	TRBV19	TGTGCCAGTAGTAAACAGACAGACTCCGGTTTTTATGGCTACACCTTC	CASSKQTDSGFYGYTF
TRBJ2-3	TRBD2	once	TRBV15	TGTGCCACCAGCAGATTAGCGGGGGGCTCCCACGGCGCAGATACGCAGTATTTT	CATSRLAGGSHGADTQYF
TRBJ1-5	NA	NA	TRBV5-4	TGTGCCAGCAGCTTGGGGAGTAATCAGCCCCAGCATTTT	CASSLGSNQPQHF
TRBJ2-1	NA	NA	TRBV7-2	TGTGCCAGCAGCTTAGCTCTAGCGATTAATGAGCAGTTCTTC	CASSLALAINEQFF